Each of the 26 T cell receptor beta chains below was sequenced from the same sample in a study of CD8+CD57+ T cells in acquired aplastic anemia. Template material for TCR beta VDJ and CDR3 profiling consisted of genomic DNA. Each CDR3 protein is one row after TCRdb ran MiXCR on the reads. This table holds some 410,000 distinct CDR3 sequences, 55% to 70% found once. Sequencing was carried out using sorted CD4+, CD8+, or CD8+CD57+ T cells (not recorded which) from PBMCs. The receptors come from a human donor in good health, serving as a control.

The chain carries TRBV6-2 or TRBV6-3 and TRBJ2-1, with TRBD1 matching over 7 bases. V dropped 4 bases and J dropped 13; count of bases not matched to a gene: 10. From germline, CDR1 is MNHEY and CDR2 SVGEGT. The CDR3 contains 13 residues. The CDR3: CASSSPGQSYQFF. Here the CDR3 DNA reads TGTGCCAGCAGTTCCCCGGGACAGTCATACCAGTTCTTC.

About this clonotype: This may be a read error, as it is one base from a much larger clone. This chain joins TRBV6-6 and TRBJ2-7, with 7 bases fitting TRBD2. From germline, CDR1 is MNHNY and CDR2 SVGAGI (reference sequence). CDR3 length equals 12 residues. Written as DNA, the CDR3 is TGTGCCGCGTGCGGGGAGGGCTACGGGCAGTACTTC. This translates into CAACGEGYGQYF.

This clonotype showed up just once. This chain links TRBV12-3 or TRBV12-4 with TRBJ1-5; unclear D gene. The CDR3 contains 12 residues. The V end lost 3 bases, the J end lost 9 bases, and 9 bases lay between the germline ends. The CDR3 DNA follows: TGTGCCAGCAGTTTGGGTACACGGCCCCAGCATTTT. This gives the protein CASSLGTRPQHF.

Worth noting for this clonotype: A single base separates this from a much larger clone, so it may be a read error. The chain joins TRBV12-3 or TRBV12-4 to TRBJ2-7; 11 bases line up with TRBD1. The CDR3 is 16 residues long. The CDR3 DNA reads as TGTGCCAGCAGTCAACCACCGGGACAGGGGGTCTACGAGCAGTCCTTC. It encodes CASSQPPGQGVYEQSF.

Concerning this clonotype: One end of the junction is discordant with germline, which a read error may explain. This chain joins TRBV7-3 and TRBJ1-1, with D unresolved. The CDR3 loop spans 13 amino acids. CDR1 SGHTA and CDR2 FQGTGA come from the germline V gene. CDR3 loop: CASSLDLGQPAYF. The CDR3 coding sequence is TGTGCTAGCAGCTTAGACCTGGGTCAGCCCGCTTATTTT.

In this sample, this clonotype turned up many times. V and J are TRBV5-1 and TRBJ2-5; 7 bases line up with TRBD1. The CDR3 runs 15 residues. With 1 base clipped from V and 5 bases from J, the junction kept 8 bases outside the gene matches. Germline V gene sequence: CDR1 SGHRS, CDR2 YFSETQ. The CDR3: CASSLLQGTRETQYF. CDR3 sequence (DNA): TGCGCCAGCAGCTTGTTACAGGGGACCCGCGAGACCCAGTACTTC.

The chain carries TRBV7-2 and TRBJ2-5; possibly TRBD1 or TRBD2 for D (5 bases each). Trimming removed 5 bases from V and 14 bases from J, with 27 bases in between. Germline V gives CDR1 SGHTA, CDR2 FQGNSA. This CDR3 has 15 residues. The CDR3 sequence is CASSLRARGPGTNYF. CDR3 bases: TGTGCCAGCAGCCTACGGGCTAGGGGACCGGGTACGAACTACTTC.

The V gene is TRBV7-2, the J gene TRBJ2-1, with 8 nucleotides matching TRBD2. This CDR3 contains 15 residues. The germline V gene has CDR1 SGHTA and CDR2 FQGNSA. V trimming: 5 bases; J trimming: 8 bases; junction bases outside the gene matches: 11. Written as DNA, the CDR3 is TGTGCCAGCAGCCCGGGACTAGGGTCGACCTATGAGCAGTTCTTC. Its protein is CASSPGLGSTYEQFF.

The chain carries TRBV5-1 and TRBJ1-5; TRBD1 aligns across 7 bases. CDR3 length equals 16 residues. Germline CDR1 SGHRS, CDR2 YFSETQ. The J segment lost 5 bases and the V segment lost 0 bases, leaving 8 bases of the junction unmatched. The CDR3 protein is CASSLEQGFTDQPQHF. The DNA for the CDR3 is TGCGCCAGCAGCTTGGAACAGGGGTTCACCGATCAGCCCCAGCATTTT.

The CDR3 nucleotides read TGTGCCAGTAGTATTCGGACAGGGTTCTACGAGCAGTACTTC. Encoded protein: CASSIRTGFYEQYF. V gene TRBV19 combines with J gene TRBJ2-7; 8 nucleotides agree with TRBD1. The CDR3 covers 14 residues. The ends lost 3 bases at V and 3 bases at J; junction bases unmatched: 4. Germline V gene sequence: CDR1 LNHDA, CDR2 SQIVND (reference sequence).

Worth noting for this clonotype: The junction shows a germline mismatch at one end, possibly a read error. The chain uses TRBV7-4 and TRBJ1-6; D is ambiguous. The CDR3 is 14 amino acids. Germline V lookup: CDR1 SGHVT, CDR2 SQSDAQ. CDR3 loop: CASSVYERNSPLPF. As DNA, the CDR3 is TGTGCCAGCAGCGTCTACGAAAGAAATTCTCCCCTCCCCTTT.

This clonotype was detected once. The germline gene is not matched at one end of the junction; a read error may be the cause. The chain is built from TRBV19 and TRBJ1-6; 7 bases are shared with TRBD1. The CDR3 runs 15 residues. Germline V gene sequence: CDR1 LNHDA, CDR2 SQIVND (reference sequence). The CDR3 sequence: CASSTRGGRGKPPQF. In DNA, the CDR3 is TGTGCCAGTAGTACCAGAGGGGGCCGGGGCAAACCCCCCCAGTTT.

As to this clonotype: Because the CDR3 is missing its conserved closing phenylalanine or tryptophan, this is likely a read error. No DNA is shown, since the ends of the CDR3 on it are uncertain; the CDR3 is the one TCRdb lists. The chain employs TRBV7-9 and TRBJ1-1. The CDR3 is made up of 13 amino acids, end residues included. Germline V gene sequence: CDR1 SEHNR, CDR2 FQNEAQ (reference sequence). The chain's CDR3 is CASSTGAGAGGYC.

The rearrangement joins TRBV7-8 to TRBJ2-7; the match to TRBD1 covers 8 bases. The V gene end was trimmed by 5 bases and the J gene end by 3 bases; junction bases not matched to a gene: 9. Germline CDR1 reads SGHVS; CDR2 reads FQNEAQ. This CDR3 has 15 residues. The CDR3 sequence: CASSGRAGTGYEQYF. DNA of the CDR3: TGTGCCAGCAGCGGGCGAGCCGGGACAGGCTACGAGCAGTACTTC.

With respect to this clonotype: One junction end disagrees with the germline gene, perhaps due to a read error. The CDR3, as DNA: TGCAGTGTTGAATCACCGGGACTGGGGAGTGACTCCACCTTC. As protein: CSVESPGLGSDSTF. V is TRBV29-1 and J is TRBJ1-2; the D gene is possibly TRBD1 (5 bases). The germline V gene has CDR1 SQVTM and CDR2 ANQGSEA. CDR3 length: 14 amino acids.

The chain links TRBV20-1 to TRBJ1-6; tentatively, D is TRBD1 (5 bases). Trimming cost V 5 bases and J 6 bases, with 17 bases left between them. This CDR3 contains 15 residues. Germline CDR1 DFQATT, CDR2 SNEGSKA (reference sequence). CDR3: CSAADQGTFNSPLHF. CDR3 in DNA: TGCAGTGCTGCGGATCAGGGTACCTTTAATTCACCCCTCCACTTT.

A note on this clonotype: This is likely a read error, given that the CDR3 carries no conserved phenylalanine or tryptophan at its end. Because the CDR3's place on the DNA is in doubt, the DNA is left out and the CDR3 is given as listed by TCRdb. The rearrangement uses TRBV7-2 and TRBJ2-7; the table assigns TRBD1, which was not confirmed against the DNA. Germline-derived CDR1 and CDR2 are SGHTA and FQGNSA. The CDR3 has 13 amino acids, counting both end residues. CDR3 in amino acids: CASSSGDSPDTLY.

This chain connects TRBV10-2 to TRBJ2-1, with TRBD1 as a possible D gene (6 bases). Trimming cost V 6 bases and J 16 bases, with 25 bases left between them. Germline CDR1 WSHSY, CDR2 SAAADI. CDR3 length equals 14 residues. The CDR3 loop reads CASSVELGTNEDFF. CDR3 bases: TGCGCCAGCAGCGTCGAACTTGGGACAAATGAGGATTTCTTC.

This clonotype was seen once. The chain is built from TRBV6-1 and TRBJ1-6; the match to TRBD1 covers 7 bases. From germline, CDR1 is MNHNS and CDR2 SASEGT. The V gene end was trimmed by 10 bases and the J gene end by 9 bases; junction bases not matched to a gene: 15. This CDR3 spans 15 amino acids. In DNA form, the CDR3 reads TGTGCCACCCAGGCGGGTGGACAGGAGAGTTCACCCCTCCACTTT. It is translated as CATQAGGQESSPLHF.

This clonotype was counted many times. DNA of the CDR3: TGTGCCCGATCCAGGCGCTTTTCCTACGAGCAGTACTTC. It encodes CARSRRFSYEQYF. This chain links TRBV30 with TRBJ2-7; D is unresolved. The CDR3 has 13 residues. CDR1 and CDR2 (germline): GTSNPN, SVGIG (reference sequence). Trimming left V 8 bases short and J 1 base short, with 15 bases between. Using reference TRBV30 and TRBJ2-7 for the parts outside the CDR3, the full variable domain is SQTIHQWPATLVQPVGSPLSLECTVEGTSNPNLYWYRQAAGRGLQLLFYSVGIGQISSEVPQNLSASRPQDRQFILSSKKLLLSDSGFYLCARSRRFSYEQYFGPGTRLTVT.

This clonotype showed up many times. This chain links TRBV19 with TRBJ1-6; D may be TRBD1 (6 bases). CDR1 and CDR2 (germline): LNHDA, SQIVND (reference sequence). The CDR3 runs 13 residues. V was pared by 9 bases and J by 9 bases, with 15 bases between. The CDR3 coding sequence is TGTGCCAGCTCCGGGACATTCACTTCACCCCTCCACTTT. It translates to CASSGTFTSPLHF.

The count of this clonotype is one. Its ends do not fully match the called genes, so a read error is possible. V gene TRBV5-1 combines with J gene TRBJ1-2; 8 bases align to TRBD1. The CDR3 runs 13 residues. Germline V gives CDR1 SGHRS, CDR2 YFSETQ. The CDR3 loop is CASSPQGASGYTF. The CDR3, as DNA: TGTGCCAGCAGCCCGCAGGGGGCGAGCGGCTACACCTTC.

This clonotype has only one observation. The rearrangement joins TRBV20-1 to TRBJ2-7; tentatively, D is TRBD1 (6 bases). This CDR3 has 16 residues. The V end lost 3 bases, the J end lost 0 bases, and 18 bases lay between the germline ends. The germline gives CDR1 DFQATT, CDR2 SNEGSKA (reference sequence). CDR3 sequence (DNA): TGCAGTGCTAGTTCCCCAGGGGAGACATACTCCTACGAGCAGTACTTC. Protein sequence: CSASSPGETYSYEQYF.

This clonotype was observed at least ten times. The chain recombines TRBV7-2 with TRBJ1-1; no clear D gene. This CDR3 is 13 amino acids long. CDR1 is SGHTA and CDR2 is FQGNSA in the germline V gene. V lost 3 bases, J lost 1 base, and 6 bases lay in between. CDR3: CASSFRGNTEAFF. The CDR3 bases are TGTGCCAGCAGCTTTCGGGGGAACACTGAAGCTTTCTTT.

The CDR3 DNA sequence: TGTGCCAGCAGTGAAGGCGCCTATGGTACTGAAGCTTTCTTT. Translating gives CASSEGAYGTEAFF. V is TRBV12-3 or TRBV12-4 and J is TRBJ1-1; no reliable D call. V was shortened by 5 bases and J by 5 bases, with 15 bases between the two germline ends. The length of the CDR3 is 14 residues.

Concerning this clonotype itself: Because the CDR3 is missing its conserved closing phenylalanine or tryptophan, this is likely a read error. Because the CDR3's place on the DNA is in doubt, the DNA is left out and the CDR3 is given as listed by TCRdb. CDR3 sequence reads: CASSISGGYDKQY. This chain joins TRBV7-8 and TRBJ2-7; the table gives TRBD2 as D, unverified against the DNA. Germline lookup yields CDR1 SGHVS and CDR2 FQNEAQ. Counting both end residues, the CDR3 totals 13 amino acids.